The rows below give T cell receptor beta chains drawn from one sample of a study of T cell responses to AZD1222 COVID-19 vaccine. Sequencing was performed with immunoSEQ multiplex PCR; in TCRdb, only in-frame clones are kept and a portion is missing. The sample shows 150,000 to 200,000 clones, 94% of them seen only once. Sequencing used peripheral blood, obtained on day 0 of AZD1222 vaccination. These receptors came from an adult in good health. Each CDR3 is given with its conserved first and last residue. A D gene is named only where the DNA matches it firmly. Clone size is shown for a subset of rows, as once, few, many or a class of expanded clone.

size	D	J	V	DNA	CDR3
.	.	TRBJ1-2	TRBV11-2	TGTGCCAGCAGCTTAGAAGCGGCCTATGGCTACACCTTC	CASSLEAAYGYTF
.	.	TRBJ1-1	TRBV9	TGTGCCAGCACCTCAAGGCTGAACACTGAAGCTTTCTTT	CASTSRLNTEAFF
.	.	TRBJ1-6	TRBV6-5	TGTGCCAGCAGTTATAAGGATTCACCCCTCCACTTT	CASSYKDSPLHF
.	.	TRBJ2-1	TRBV6-5	TGTGCCGTCCGAATGCACAATGAGCAGTTCTTC	CAVRMHNEQFF
.	TRBD1	TRBJ2-7	TRBV28	TGTGCCAGCAGTACCGGGACAGGGGACGAGCAGTACTTC	CASSTGTGDEQYF
.	.	TRBJ1-2	TRBV15	TGTGCCACCAGCAGTTACCCATCGACGGTGAACTATGGCTACACCTTC	CATSSYPSTVNYGYTF
once	.	TRBJ1-5	TRBV11-2	TGTGCCAGCAGCTTAGGGTCCGGGAATCAGCCCCAGCATTTT	CASSLGSGNQPQHF
once	.	TRBJ1-1	TRBV7-2	TGTGCCAGCAGCTTAGAGCCCCGGGGCAGTGAAGCTTTCTTT	CASSLEPRGSEAFF
.	TRBD2	TRBJ2-1	TRBV10-3	TGTGCCATCAGTGATAGCCTAGCGGGCGCCGACCTGTACAATGAGCAGTTCTTC	CAISDSLAGADLYNEQFF
.	.	TRBJ2-1	TRBV24-1	TGTGCCACGTCACAGGGAAGGGGCAATGAGCAGTTCTTC	CATSQGRGNEQFF
.	.	TRBJ2-7	TRBV14	TGTGCCAGCAGCCGCGGGTTCTCCTACGAGCAGTACTTC	CASSRGFSYEQYF
.	TRBD1	TRBJ2-7	TRBV29-1	TGCAGCGTTGAAATCGACCAGGACAGGACAAGCTCCTACGAGCAGTACTTC	CSVEIDQDRTSSYEQYF
.	.	TRBJ1-1	TRBV5-1	TGCGCCAGCAGCTTAAAACAGAACACAAGAAACACTGAAGCTTTCTTT	CASSLKQNTRNTEAFF
.	.	TRBJ1-5	TRBV27	TGTGCCAGCAGTTCTGGGACTGCCCCCAATCAGCCCCAGCATTTT	CASSSGTAPNQPQHF
.	.	TRBJ1-5	TRBV5-5	TGTGCCAGCAGCCCAGCGGGGGGTAGCAATCAGCCCCAGCATTTT	CASSPAGGSNQPQHF
.	.	TRBJ1-1	TRBV2	TGTGCCAGCAGTGCCCACGGAGTGAACACTGAAGCTTTCTTT	CASSAHGVNTEAFF
.	.	TRBJ2-7	TRBV1	TGCACCAGCAGCCAAGAAGGGGACTTCTACGAGCAGTACTTC	CTSSQEGDFYEQYF
.	TRBD2	TRBJ2-1	TRBV18	TGTGCCAGCTCACCACCTTCGAAGCGGGAGACTCGCAATGAGCAGTTCTTC	CASSPPSKRETRNEQFF
.	.	TRBJ2-7	TRBV11-2	TGTGCCAGCAGCTTTTTCCTTCAGAAAGCGGGTAACTCCTACGAGCAGTACTTC	CASSFFLQKAGNSYEQYF
.	.	TRBJ1-1	TRBV5-5	TGTGCCAGCAGCCGGGGGGGCGCAGAATATGAAGCTTTCTTT	CASSRGGAEYEAFF
.	.	TRBJ2-7	TRBV2	TGTGCCAGCAGTGCGGACTCTCAGCAGTACTTC	CASSADSQQYF
.	.	TRBJ1-3	TRBV27	TGTGCCAGCAGTTTATCTGGTCAATTGGGTGTCTCTGGAAACACCATATATTTT	CASSLSGQLGVSGNTIYF
few	.	TRBJ1-1	TRBV6-2/TRBV6-3	TGTGCCAGCAGTTATATGGAAGCAATGAACACTGAAGCTTTCTTT	CASSYMEAMNTEAFF
.	.	TRBJ1-4	TRBV6-4	TGTGCCACCCCAGCACCCTTGGGTGAAAAACTGTTTTTT	CATPAPLGEKLFF
once	.	TRBJ1-4	TRBV2	TGTGCCAGCAGTTCACAGGGCCAGAATGAAAAACTGTTTTTT	CASSSQGQNEKLFF
.	.	TRBJ1-5	TRBV28	TGTGCCAGCAGTTTATCTCATTATCAGCCCCAGCATTTT	CASSLSHYQPQHF
once	.	TRBJ1-2	TRBV7-9	TGTGCCAGCAGCCCCACTCAGGCCCCCCACGGTGGCTACACCTTC	CASSPTQAPHGGYTF
.	.	TRBJ1-1	TRBV5-4	TGTGCCAGCAGCTTGCCAGGGCAAGAAGCTTTCTTT	CASSLPGQEAFF
.	.	TRBJ1-4	TRBV10-1	TGCGCCAGCACTCCCTATAGGGCAGACCCGCGGCCTAATGAAAAACTGTTTTTT	CASTPYRADPRPNEKLFF
.	.	TRBJ1-4	TRBV4-1	TGCGCCAGCAGCCCAATAATTGCTTTTCTGCCAGCGAATGAAAAACTGTTTTTT	CASSPIIAFLPANEKLFF
.	.	TRBJ1-4	TRBV4-1	TGCGCCAGCAGCCAGCAACCCGAGACAGGAAAACTGTTTTTT	CASSQQPETGKLFF
once	TRBD1	TRBJ2-7	TRBV29-1	TGCAGCGTTGAGGGAAGACAGGGGGCTACCTACGAGCAGTACTTC	CSVEGRQGATYEQYF
.	.	TRBJ1-3	TRBV30	TGTGCCACCCCTGGATCACGGGGGGAAAACACCATATATTTT	CATPGSRGENTIYF
.	.	TRBJ1-2	TRBV29-1	TGCAGCGTACAGGGATCTGATGGCTACACCTTC	CSVQGSDGYTF
.	.	TRBJ1-2	TRBV5-5	TGTGCCAGCAGCTTCCCCGGGAGCTATGGCTACACCTTC	CASSFPGSYGYTF
.	.	TRBJ1-4	TRBV7-3	TGTGCCAGCAGCTTTCGCCCGGGGGAAAAACTGTTTTTT	CASSFRPGEKLFF
.	.	TRBJ1-1	TRBV5-8	TGTGCCAGCAGCTTGTACGGGTCCGGGACAGCTTTCTTT	CASSLYGSGTAFF
.	.	TRBJ1-2	TRBV27	TGTGCCAGCAGTTTATCCGCGGGCCCCGACTATGGCTACACCTTC	CASSLSAGPDYGYTF
.	.	TRBJ1-1	TRBV6-5	TGTGCCAGCAGTTCTCAGGGGAACACTGAAGCTTTCTTT	CASSSQGNTEAFF
.	.	TRBJ1-1	TRBV28	TGTGCCAGCAGTTTATTCGAGGGGGAGGGAGCTTTCTTT	CASSLFEGEGAFF
.	.	TRBJ2-1	TRBV7-8	TGTGCCAGCAGCTTAACCCGGCTAGCGAGGGGGAATGAGCAGTTCTTC	CASSLTRLARGNEQFF
once	.	TRBJ1-1	TRBV7-9	TGTGCCAGCAGCTTAGGTGGGGGCACTGAAGCTTTCTTT	CASSLGGGTEAFF
.	TRBD1	TRBJ1-2	TRBV9	TGTGCCAGCAGCGTCGGGACAGGGGCGAGCTACACCTTC	CASSVGTGASYTF
.	.	TRBJ1-2	TRBV28	TGTGCCAGCAGTTCACCTCGTGGATTGGACTATGGCTACACCTTC	CASSSPRGLDYGYTF
.	.	TRBJ2-3	TRBV5-1	TGCGCCAGCAGCTTGGGCGAGGGACTTCGTACGCAGTATTTT	CASSLGEGLRTQYF
.	TRBD2	TRBJ2-2	TRBV7-3	TGTGCCAGCAGCTTATCGGGAGGGCGCGCCACCGGGGAGCTGTTTTTT	CASSLSGGRATGELFF
.	TRBD1	TRBJ1-2	TRBV6-5	TGTGCCAGCAGCCGGACAGGGCCTACCTATGGCTACACCTTC	CASSRTGPTYGYTF
.	.	TRBJ1-4	TRBV27	TGTGCCAGCAGTTTTTACAGGGAGATTCATGAAAAACTGTTTTTT	CASSFYREIHEKLFF
.	.	TRBJ1-2	TRBV15	TGTGCCACCAGCCCCATGGCAGACTATGGCTACACCTTC	CATSPMADYGYTF
.	TRBD2	TRBJ2-1	TRBV4-1	TGCGCCAGCAGCCGCGGGAGCGCTACCTACAATGAGCAGTTCTTC	CASSRGSATYNEQFF
.	.	TRBJ1-4	TRBV28	TGTGCCAGCAGTCGCCCGGTGGGAGAAAAACTGTTTTTT	CASSRPVGEKLFF
.	.	TRBJ2-7	TRBV4-2	TGTGCCAGCAGCCAAGACATTGGGGGCTACGAGCAGTACTTC	CASSQDIGGYEQYF
.	.	TRBJ2-1	TRBV2	TGTGCCAGCAGTGCAGATAGCTCCTACAATGAGCAGTTCTTC	CASSADSSYNEQFF